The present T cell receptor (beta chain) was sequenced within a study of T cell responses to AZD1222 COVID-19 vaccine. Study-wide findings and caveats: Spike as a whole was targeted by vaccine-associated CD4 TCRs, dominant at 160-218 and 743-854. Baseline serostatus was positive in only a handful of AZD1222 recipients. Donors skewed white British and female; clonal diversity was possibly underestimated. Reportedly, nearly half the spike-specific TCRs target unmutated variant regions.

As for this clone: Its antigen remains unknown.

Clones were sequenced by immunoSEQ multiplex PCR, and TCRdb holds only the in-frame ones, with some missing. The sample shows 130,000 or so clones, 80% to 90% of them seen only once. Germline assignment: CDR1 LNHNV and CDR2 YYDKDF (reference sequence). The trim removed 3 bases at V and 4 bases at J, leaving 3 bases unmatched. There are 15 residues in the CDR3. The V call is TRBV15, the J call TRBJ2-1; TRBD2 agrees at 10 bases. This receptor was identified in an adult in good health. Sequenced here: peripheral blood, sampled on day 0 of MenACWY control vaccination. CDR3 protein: CATSRASGSYNEQFF. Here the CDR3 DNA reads TGTGCCACCAGCAGGGCTAGCGGGAGTTACAATGAGCAGTTCTTC.